Sequencing of this T cell receptor beta chain was carried out in a study of control samples from healthy donors and cancer patients. The assay was immunoSEQ multiplex PCR, and TCRdb's table has in-frame clones only and misses some. The data hold 190,000 or so clones, with roughly 93% observed a single time. From germline, CDR1 is MDHEN and CDR2 SYDVKM. V trimming: 11 bases; J trimming: 3 bases; junction bases outside the gene matches: 5. This CDR3 has 13 residues. This rearrangement joins TRBV28 to TRBJ2-3; TRBD2 aligns across 10 bases. The sequence was collected from a man aged 18 to 30 in good health. Sequenced material: blood. The CDR3 loop reads CAVLAGDTDTQYF. The CDR3 nucleotides are TGTGCCGTCCTAGCGGGGGATACAGATACGCAGTATTTT. The variable domain in full, completed from reference TRBV28 and TRBJ2-3, reads DVKVTQSSRYLVKRTGEKVFLECVQDMDHENMFWYRQDPGLGLRLIYFSYDVKMKEKGDIPEGYSVSREKKERFSLILESASTNQTSMYLCAVLAGDTDTQYFGPGTRLTVL.